This T cell receptor beta chain was sequenced during a study of control samples from healthy donors and cancer patients. Repertoires were generated with immunoSEQ multiplex PCR, while TCRdb's copy carries only in-frame clones and drops some. Counted here are around 130,000 clones, about nine tenths occurring once; the ten biggest clones make up almost 2.5%. The germline CDR1 and CDR2 sequences are SGHRS and YFSETQ. Trimming took 3 bases from V and 2 from J, leaving 12 bases between them. There are 15 residues in the CDR3. What was sequenced was blood. The chain is built from TRBV5-1 and TRBJ1-5; TRBD1 is a possible D gene (5 bases). This clonotype originated in a man between 18 and 35 years old in good health. CDR3 protein: CASSSDSGGNQPQHF. CDR3 DNA: TGCGCCAGCAGCTCCGACAGCGGAGGCAATCAGCCCCAGCATTTT.